These 16 T cell receptor beta chains share one sample of origin, sequenced in a study of blood T cell repertoires in COVID-19. Here immunoSEQ multiplex PCR was the method, and the copy in TCRdb shows in-frame clones only, minus some. The repertoire includes approximately 230,000 clones, 70% to 90% of them detected once, and 3% sits in the top ten. Sequenced input: peripheral blood. The receptors here all came from a man in his late teens or twenties with active or convalescent COVID-19.

This clone was counted only a few times. The chain uses TRBV14 and TRBJ1-2; D is possibly TRBD1 (5 bases). This CDR3 has 15 residues. Between the trimmed V and J ends, which lost 2 bases and 4 bases, there was a span of 14 bases. CDR1 SGHDN and CDR2 FVKESK come from the germline V gene. In DNA form, the CDR3 reads TGTGCCAGCAGCCAACAGGGCAGTGGCTCCTATGGCTACACCTTC. It codes for CASSQQGSGSYGYTF.

In this sample, this clone turned up once. The gene calls are TRBV10-2 and TRBJ2-5; TRBD2 aligns across 15 bases. CDR3 size: 17 residues. Losses at the gene ends were 2 bases for V and 5 bases for J; bases not matched to a gene: 6. The germline gives CDR1 WSHSY, CDR2 SAAADI. The CDR3 loop is CASSEPGLAGGLETQYF. As DNA, the CDR3 is TGCGCCAGCAGTGAGCCAGGACTAGCGGGGGGGCTTGAGACCCAGTACTTC.

This clone was observed a single time. J is TRBJ1-1 and V is TRBV2, with 7 bases fitting TRBD1. Germline loops: CDR1 SNHLY, CDR2 FYNNEI. J lost 5 bases, V lost 5 bases, and 8 bases had no gene match. The CDR3 covers 14 residues. CDR3 in amino acids: CASSIDRERTEAFF. The CDR3 DNA sequence: TGTGCCAGCAGTATAGACAGGGAGAGGACTGAAGCTTTCTTT.

The chain is built from TRBV3-1 (or the pseudogene TRBV3-2) and TRBJ1-6; 7 bases match TRBD1. In germline, CDR1 is LGHDT, CDR2 YNNKEL (reference sequence). The CDR3 spans 16 residues. The junction had 6 bases not matched to a gene; V was cut back by 4 bases and J by 3 bases. DNA of the CDR3: TGTGCCAGCAGCCCTAGACAGGGCGGCTATAATTCACCCCTCCACTTT. This translates into CASSPRQGGYNSPLHF.

The chain joins TRBV7-3 to TRBJ2-3; D is perhaps TRBD2 (5 bases). V was cut by 3 bases and J by 1 base, with 8 bases left in between. The CDR3 consists of 14 residues. Germline V gives CDR1 SGHTA, CDR2 FQGTGA. The CDR3 loop is CASSFGLGTDTQYF. CDR3 nucleotides: TGTGCCAGCAGCTTCGGACTGGGCACAGATACGCAGTATTTT.

The rearrangement links TRBV15 to TRBJ2-1; perhaps TRBD2 as D (7 bases). Trimming took off 0 bases at V and 6 bases at J, with 15 bases between the two ends. Germline CDR1 and CDR2: LNHNV and YYDKDF (reference sequence). The CDR3 runs to 16 residues. CDR3 bases: TGTGCCACCAGCAGAGATGGGAGGGGGGGCGTCAATGAGCAGTTCTTC. Amino acid sequence: CATSRDGRGGVNEQFF.

Written as DNA, the CDR3 is TGTGCCAGCAGCAACCCTAGCGGGGGATCACGGACCCAGTACTTC. Translation gives CASSNPSGGSRTQYF. The chain carries TRBV2 and TRBJ2-5; 10 nucleotides line up with TRBD2. The CDR3 totals 15 residues. V dropped 6 bases and J dropped 7; count of bases not matched to a gene: 11. Germline-derived CDR1 and CDR2 are SNHLY and FYNNEI.

As regards this clone: This sample also contains other DNA sequences that code for the same CDR3. V usage is TRBV28 and J usage is TRBJ1-2; TRBD1 agrees at 9 bases. V dropped 6 bases and J dropped 1; count of bases not matched to a gene: 9. Germline V gives CDR1 MDHEN, CDR2 SYDVKM. CDR3 length: 16 amino acids. This chain's CDR3 is CASSLSGTGLNYGYTF. As DNA, the CDR3 is TGTGCCAGCAGCCTATCCGGGACAGGGCTTAACTATGGCTACACCTTC.

The rearrangement joins TRBV27 to TRBJ2-3; 7 bases are shared with TRBD1. The V segment lost 8 bases and the J segment 3 bases; nucleotides outside the gene matches: 8. There are 14 residues in the CDR3. Per the germline V gene, CDR1 is MNHEY and CDR2 is SMNVEV (reference sequence). DNA for the CDR3: TGTGCCAGCCAGAGGGGGCGCGGGACAGATACGCAGTATTTT. Encoded protein: CASQRGRGTDTQYF.

V usage is TRBV9 and J usage is TRBJ1-5; 11 bases are shared with TRBD1. Trimming took 0 bases from V and 6 from J; bases not matched to a gene: 5. The CDR3 sequence is 16 residues long. Germline loops: CDR1 SGDLS, CDR2 YYNGEE. The CDR3 DNA reads TGTGCCAGCAGCGTAGATGGGACAGGGGGTATTCAGCCCCAGCATTTT. Protein sequence: CASSVDGTGGIQPQHF.

This clone has a single count. V usage is TRBV9 and J usage is TRBJ2-7, with 7 bases lining up with TRBD2. With V trimmed by 0 bases and J by 3 bases, 6 bases remained unmatched. Germline CDR1 SGDLS, CDR2 YYNGEE. CDR3 size: 15 residues. The CDR3 sequence: CASSVGAGDDYEQYF. DNA for the CDR3: TGTGCCAGCAGCGTAGGGGCGGGGGACGACTACGAGCAGTACTTC.

The chain recombines TRBV7-9 with TRBJ2-6; a possible D gene is TRBD1 (5 bases). Germline V gene sequence: CDR1 SEHNR, CDR2 FQNEAQ (reference sequence). V lost 8 bases and J 0 bases, leaving 8 bases between the germline ends. The CDR3 has 14 residues. CDR3 region: CASQTASGANVLTF. The CDR3 nucleotides read TGTGCCAGCCAGACAGCCTCTGGGGCCAACGTCCTGACTTTC.

The chain combines TRBV5-4 with TRBJ2-1, with D unclear. Trimming shortened V by 2 bases and J by 7 bases, and 13 bases separated the two germline ends. This CDR3 spans 14 amino acids. Germline V CDR1 and CDR2: SGHNT, YYREEE (reference sequence). CDR3: CASSFTALGNEQFF. CDR3 sequence (DNA): TGTGCCAGCAGCTTTACAGCCCTCGGTAATGAGCAGTTCTTC.

This clone showed up just a few times. The chain uses TRBV19 and TRBJ1-6; 7 bases line up with TRBD1. V gave up 6 bases and J gave up 9 bases; unmatched junction bases: 14. The germline CDR1 and CDR2 sequences are LNHDA and SQIVND (reference sequence). The length of the CDR3 is 16 residues. The chain's CDR3 is CASRTDRWGKGSPLHF. The CDR3 DNA sequence: TGTGCCAGTAGAACGGACAGGTGGGGTAAGGGTTCACCCCTCCACTTT.

V is TRBV20-1 and J is TRBJ1-2, with 7 bases fitting TRBD1. The germline CDR1 and CDR2 sequences are DFQATT and SNEGSKA (reference sequence). The CDR3 has 13 residues. V was pared by 3 bases and J by 5 bases, with 6 bases of the junction left unmatched. In DNA form, the CDR3 reads TGCAGTGCTAGTCGGGACAGAGAATATGGCTACACCTTC. It yields the protein CSASRDREYGYTF.

The gene calls are TRBV19 and TRBJ2-2; 11 nucleotides match TRBD2. The V and J ends lost 3 bases and 1 base, in that order; junction bases with no gene match: 10. CDR3 length: 19 amino acids. Looked up from germline, CDR1 is LNHDA and CDR2 is SQIVND (reference sequence). The CDR3 protein is CASSITLLAGVGNTGELFF. In DNA form, the CDR3 reads TGTGCCAGTAGTATTACCCTACTAGCGGGAGTCGGGAACACCGGGGAGCTGTTTTTT.